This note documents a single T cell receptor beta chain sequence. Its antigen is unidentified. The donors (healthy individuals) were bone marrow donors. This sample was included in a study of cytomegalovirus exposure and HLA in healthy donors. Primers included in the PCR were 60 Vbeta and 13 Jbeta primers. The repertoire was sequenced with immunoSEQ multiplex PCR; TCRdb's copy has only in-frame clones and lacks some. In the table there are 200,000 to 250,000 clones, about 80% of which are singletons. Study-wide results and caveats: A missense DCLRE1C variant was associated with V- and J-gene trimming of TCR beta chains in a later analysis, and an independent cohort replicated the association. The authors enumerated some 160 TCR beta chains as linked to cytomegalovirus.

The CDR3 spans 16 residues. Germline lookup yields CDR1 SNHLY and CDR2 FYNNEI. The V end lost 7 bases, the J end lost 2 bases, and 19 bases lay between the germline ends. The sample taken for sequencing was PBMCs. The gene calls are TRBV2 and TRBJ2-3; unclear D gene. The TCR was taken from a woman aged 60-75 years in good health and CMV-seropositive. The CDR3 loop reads CASTREALHNTDTQYF. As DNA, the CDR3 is TGTGCCAGCACCAGAGAGGCTCTCCACAACACAGATACGCAGTATTTT.